This T cell receptor beta chain appears in the sequencing data of a study of blood T cell repertoires in COVID-19. Study at large: Some COVID-19 samples were acute and others convalescent; all came from the United States, Italy and Spain. The analysed material was cDNA or gDNA that came from T cells, B-cell-depleted T cells, or PBMCs.

Measured with immunoSEQ multiplex PCR; TCRdb has only the in-frame clones, and not every one. The sample yields roughly 49,000 clones, 65% to 85% seen once. Germline V gene data show CDR1 as KGHSH and CDR2 as LQKENI. This CDR3 is built from 13 residues. Trimming left V 6 bases short and J 8 bases short, with 16 bases between. This rearrangement joins TRBV18 to TRBJ1-2, with D uncertain. Sequencing was performed on peripheral blood. The receptor comes from a man between 50 and 59 years old with acute or convalescent COVID-19. The CDR3 sequence: CASSPDTFQGYTF. The CDR3 DNA is TGTGCCAGCTCCCCCGACACTTTCCAAGGCTACACCTTC. The whole variable domain, remainder taken from reference TRBV18 and TRBJ1-2, is NAGVMQNPRHLVRRRGQEARLRCSPMKGHSHVYWYRQLPEEGLKFMVYLQKENIIDESGMPKERFSAEFPKEGPSILRIQQVVRGDSAAYFCASSPDTFQGYTFGSGTRLTVV.